The entry below describes one T cell receptor (beta chain). These data belong to a study of blood T cell repertoires in COVID-19. Seattle's cohort entered during active infection and was followed longitudinally. Some clones are missing from TCRdb's copy, which holds only in-frame ones; the method was immunoSEQ multiplex PCR. The top ten clones hold about 12% of a sample with 150,000 to 160,000 clones, approximately 80% of them seen once. The germline V gene has CDR1 SNHLY and CDR2 FYNNEI. V lost 7 bases, J lost 7 bases, and 4 bases stayed unmatched. This CDR3 contains 12 residues. This chain connects TRBV2 to TRBJ1-2, with 9 bases fitting TRBD1. Sequencing was done on a sample of peripheral blood. The source of this sequence is a woman aged 55 to 70 with COVID-19, enrolled during active disease. The CDR3 here is CASKGQGVGYTF. CDR3 DNA sequence: TGTGCCAGCAAGGGACAGGGAGTTGGCTACACCTTC. Looking up the rest from reference TRBV2 and TRBJ1-2 gives the full variable domain: EPEVTQTPSHQVTQMGQEVILRCVPISNHLYFYWYRQILGQKVEFLVSFYNNEISEKSEIFDDQFSVERPDGSNFTLKIRSTKLEDSAMYFCASKGQGVGYTFGSGTRLTVV.